This note documents a single T cell receptor beta chain sequence. The antigen is unknown. The PCR ran on 60 Vbeta and 13 Jbeta primers. The repertoire was sequenced with immunoSEQ multiplex PCR; TCRdb's copy has only in-frame clones and lacks some. The sample records under 200,000 clones, around 86% being singletons. The sample comes from a study of cytomegalovirus exposure and HLA in healthy donors. Study-wide results and limits: A further, later analysis showed that HLA-associated TCR beta chains (compared with equally common others) were more clonally expanded.

From germline, CDR1 is MNHEY and CDR2 SMNVEV (reference sequence). The CDR3 loop spans 14 amino acids. V lost 5 bases and J lost 9, with 14 bases in between. This donor has no recorded CMV serostatus. The rearrangement joins TRBV27 to TRBJ1-6; perhaps TRBD1 as D (6 bases). This receptor was obtained from a human donor in good health. Sequenced material: PBMCs. The CDR3 sequence: CASSRGTPRSPLHF. The CDR3 coding sequence is TGTGCCAGCAGTCGAGGGACACCCCGTTCACCCCTCCACTTT.